This T cell receptor (beta chain) was retrieved from a study of cytomegalovirus exposure and HLA in healthy donors. Study-wide context: Ancestry clustering placed roughly 86% of approximately 370 genotyped donors in the Caucasian-associated cluster.

This PCR relied on a set of 60 Vbeta primers and 13 Jbeta primers. Libraries were prepared by immunoSEQ multiplex PCR; TCRdb keeps only in-frame clonotypes and omits some of them. The table includes approximately 160,000 clones, around 80% detected once. Findings of the study overall: Some V segments (TRBV6-2 and TRBV6-3 among them) were excluded as indistinguishable. Later analysis found that TCR beta chains associated with HLA were more clonally expanded than other, equally common chains.

As regards this clone: What it binds is unknown.

The ends were cut back, 2 bases at V and 10 bases at J, with 12 bases in the middle. Germline V lookup: CDR1 SGHVS, CDR2 FNYEAQ. This CDR3 comprises 13 residues. The receptor comes from a woman between 40 and 55 years old in good health and CMV-seropositive. The specimen sequenced was PBMCs. The V call is TRBV7-6, the J call TRBJ2-1; unclear D gene. CDR3 sequence reads: CASSLSLVREQFF. The CDR3 nucleotides read TGTGCCAGCAGCTTATCATTAGTAAGAGAGCAGTTCTTC.